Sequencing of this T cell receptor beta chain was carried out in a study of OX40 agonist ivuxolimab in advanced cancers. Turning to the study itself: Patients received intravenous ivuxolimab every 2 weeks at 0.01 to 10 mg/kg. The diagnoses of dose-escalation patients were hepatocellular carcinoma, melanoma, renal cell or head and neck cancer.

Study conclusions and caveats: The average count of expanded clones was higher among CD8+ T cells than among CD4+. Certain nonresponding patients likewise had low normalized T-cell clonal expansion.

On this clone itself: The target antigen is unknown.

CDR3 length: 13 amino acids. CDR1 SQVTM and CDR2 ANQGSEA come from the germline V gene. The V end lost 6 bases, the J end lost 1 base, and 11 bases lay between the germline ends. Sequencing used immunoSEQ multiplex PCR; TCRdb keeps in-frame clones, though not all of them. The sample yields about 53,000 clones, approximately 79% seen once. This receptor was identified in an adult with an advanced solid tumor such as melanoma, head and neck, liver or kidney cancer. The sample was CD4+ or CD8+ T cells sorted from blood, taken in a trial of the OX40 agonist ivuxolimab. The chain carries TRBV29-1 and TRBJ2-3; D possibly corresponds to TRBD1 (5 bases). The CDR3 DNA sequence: TGCAGCGTAGGGGTCTTGGGCACAGATACGCAGTATTTT. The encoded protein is CSVGVLGTDTQYF.